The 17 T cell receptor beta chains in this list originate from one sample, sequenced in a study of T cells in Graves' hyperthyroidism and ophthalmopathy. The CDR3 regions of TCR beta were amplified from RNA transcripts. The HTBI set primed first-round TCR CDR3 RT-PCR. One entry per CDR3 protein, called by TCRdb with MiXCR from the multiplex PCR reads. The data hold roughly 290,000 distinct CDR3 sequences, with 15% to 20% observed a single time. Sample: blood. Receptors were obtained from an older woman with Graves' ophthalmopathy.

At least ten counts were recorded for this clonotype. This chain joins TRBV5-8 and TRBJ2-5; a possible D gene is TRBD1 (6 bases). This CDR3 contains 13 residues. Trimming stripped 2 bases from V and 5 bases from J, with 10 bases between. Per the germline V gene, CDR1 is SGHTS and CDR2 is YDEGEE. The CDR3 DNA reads TGTGCCAGCAGCTTCTGGGGGCGGGAGACCCAGTACTTC. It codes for CASSFWGRETQYF.

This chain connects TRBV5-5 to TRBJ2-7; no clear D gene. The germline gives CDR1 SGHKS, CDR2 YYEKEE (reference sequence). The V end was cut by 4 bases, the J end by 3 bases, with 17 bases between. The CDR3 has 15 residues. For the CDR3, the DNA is TGTGCCAGCAGCGACCCGTGGGCAGGCCTCTACGAGCAGTACTTC. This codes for CASSDPWAGLYEQYF.

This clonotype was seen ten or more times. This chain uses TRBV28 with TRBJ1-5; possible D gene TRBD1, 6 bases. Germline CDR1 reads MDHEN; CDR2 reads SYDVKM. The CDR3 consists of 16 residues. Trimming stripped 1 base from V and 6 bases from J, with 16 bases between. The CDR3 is CASSLLDSGGLQPQHF. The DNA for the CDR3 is TGTGCCAGCAGTTTATTAGATTCTGGGGGGCTTCAGCCCCAGCATTTT.

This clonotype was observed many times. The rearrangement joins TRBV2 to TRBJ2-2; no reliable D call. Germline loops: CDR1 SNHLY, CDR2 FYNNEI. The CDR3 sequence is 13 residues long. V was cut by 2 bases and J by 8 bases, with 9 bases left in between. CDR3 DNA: TGTGCCAGCAGTGAACGGGCTCGGGGGGAGCTGTTTTTT. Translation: CASSERARGELFF. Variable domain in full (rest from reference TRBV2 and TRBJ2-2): EPEVTQTPSHQVTQMGQEVILRCVPISNHLYFYWYRQILGQKVEFLVSFYNNEISEKSEIFDDQFSVERPDGSNFTLKIRSTKLEDSAMYFCASSERARGELFFGEGSRLTVL.

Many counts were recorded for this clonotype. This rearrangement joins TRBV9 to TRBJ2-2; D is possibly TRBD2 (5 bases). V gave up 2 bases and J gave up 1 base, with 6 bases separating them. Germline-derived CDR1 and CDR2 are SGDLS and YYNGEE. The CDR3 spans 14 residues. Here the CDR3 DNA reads TGTGCCAGCAGCGTGGACTGGAACACCGGGGAGCTGTTTTTT. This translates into CASSVDWNTGELFF.

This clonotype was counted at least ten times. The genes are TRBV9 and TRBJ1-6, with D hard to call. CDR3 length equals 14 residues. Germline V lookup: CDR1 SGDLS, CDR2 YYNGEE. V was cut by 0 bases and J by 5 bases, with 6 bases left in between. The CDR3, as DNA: TGTGCCAGCAGCGTAGATCGGAATAATTCACCCCTCCACTTT. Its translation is CASSVDRNNSPLHF.

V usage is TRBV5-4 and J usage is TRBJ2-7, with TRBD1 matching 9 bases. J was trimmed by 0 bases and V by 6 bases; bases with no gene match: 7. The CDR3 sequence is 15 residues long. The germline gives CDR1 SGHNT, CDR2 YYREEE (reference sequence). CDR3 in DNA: TGTGCCAGCATGAACCGGGACAGGGTCTCCTACGAGCAGTACTTC. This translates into CASMNRDRVSYEQYF.

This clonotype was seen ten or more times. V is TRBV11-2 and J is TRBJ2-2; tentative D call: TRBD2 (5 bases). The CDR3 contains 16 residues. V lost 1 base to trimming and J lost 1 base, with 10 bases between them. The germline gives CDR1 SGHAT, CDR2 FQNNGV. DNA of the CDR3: TGTGCCAGCAGCTTAGTGCCGGGAAGGAACACCGGGGAGCTGTTTTTT. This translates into CASSLVPGRNTGELFF.

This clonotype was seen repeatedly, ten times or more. CDR3 loop: CASSQGELSYTF. The CDR3 nucleotides read TGTGCCAGCAGCCAAGGAGAGCTAAGCTACACCTTC. The chain recombines TRBV7-2 with TRBJ1-2; D remains unclear. The CDR3 length is 12 residues. V shed 5 bases and J shed 9 bases, with 13 bases lying between them. Germline V lookup: CDR1 SGHTA, CDR2 FQGNSA.

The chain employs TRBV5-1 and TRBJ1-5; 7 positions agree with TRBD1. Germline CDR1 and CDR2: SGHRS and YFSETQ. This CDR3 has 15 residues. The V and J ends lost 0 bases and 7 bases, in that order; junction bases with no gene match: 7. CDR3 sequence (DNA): TGCGCCAGCAGCTTGGCGGGGACAGAAGAGCAGCCCCAGCATTTT. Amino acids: CASSLAGTEEQPQHF.

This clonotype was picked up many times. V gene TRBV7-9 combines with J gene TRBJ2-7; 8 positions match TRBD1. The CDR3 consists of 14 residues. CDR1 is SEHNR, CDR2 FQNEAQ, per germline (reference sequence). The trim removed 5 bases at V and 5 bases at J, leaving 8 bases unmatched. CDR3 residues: CASSGTQGVHEQYF. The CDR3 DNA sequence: TGTGCCAGCAGCGGGACACAGGGGGTCCACGAGCAGTACTTC.

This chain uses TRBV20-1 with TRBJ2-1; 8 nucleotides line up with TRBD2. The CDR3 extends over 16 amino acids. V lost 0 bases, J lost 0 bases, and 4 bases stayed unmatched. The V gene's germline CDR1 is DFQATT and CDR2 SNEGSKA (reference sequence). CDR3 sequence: CSARDTSGSSYNEQFF. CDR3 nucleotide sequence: TGCAGTGCTAGAGATACTAGCGGAAGCTCCTACAATGAGCAGTTCTTC.

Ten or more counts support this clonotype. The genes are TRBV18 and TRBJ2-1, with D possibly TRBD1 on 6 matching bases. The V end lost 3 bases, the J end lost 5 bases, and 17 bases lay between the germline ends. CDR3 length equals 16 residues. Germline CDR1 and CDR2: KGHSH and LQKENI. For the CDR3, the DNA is TGTGCCAGCTCACCGTCCAAGGGGGAAGCTGACAATGAGCAGTTCTTC. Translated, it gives CASSPSKGEADNEQFF. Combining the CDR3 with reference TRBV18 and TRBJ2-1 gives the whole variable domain NAGVMQNPRHLVRRRGQEARLRCSPMKGHSHVYWYRQLPEEGLKFMVYLQKENIIDESGMPKERFSAEFPKEGPSILRIQQVVRGDSAAYFCASSPSKGEADNEQFFGPGTRLTVL.

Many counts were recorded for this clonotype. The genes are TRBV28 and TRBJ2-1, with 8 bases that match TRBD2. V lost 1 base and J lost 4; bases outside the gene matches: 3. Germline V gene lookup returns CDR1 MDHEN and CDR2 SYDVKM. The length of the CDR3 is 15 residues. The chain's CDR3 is CASSLLASGYNEQFF. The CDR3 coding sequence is TGTGCCAGCAGTTTATTGGCTAGCGGGTACAATGAGCAGTTCTTC.

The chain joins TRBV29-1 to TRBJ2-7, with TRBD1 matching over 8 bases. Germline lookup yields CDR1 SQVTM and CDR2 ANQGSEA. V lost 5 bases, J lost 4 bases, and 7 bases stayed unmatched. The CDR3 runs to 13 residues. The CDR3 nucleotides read TGCAGCGTTCGCGGGACAGGAAGATACGAGCAGTACTTC. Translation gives CSVRGTGRYEQYF.

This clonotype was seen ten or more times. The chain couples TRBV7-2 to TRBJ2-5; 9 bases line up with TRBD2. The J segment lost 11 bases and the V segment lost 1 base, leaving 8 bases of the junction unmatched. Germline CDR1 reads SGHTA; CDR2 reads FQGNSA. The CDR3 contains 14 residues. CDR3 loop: CASSLDFLAGYQYF. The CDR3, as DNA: TGTGCCAGCAGCTTAGATTTCCTAGCGGGGTATCAGTACTTC.

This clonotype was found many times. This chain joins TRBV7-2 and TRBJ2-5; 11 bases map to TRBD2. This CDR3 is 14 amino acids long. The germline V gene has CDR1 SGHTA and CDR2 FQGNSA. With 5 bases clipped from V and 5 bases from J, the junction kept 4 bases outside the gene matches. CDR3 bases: TGTGCCAGCAGCCCCTCTAGCGGGAGGGAGACCCAGTACTTC. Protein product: CASSPSSGRETQYF.